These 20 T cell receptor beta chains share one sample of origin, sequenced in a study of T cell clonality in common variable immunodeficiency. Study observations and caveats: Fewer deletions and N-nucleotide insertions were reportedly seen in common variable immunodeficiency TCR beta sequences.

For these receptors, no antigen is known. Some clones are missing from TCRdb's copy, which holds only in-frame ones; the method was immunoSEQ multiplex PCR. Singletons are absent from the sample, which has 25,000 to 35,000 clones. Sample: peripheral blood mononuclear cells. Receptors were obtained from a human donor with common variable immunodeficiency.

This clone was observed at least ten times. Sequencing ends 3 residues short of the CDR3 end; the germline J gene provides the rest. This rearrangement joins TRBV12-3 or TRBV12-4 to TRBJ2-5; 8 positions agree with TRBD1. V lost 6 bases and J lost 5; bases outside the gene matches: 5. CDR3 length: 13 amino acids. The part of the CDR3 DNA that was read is TGTGCCAGCAGACAGGGGGTTTCGGAGACC. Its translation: CASRQGVSET. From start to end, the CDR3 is CASRQGVSETQYF.

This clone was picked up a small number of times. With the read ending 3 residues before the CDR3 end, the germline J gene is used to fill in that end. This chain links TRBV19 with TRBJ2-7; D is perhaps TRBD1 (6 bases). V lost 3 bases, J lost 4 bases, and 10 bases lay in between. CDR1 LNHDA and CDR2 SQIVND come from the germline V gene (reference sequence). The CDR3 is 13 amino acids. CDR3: CASSIGQHYEQYF. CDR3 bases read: TGTGCCAGTAGTATCGGACAGCATTACGAG.

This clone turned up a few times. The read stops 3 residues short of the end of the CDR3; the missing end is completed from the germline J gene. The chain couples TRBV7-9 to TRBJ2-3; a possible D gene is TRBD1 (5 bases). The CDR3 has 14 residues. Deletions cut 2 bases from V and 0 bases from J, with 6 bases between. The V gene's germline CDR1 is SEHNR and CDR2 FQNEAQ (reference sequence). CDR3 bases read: TGTGCCAGCAGCTTAACAGGCAGCACAGATACG. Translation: CASSLTGSTDT. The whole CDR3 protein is CASSLTGSTDTQYF. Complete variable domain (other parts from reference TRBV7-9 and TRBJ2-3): DTGVSQNPRHKITKRGQNVTFRCDPISEHNRLYWYRQTLGQGPEFLTYFQNEAQLEKSRLLSDRFSAERPKGSFSTLEIQRTEQGDSAMYLCASSLTGSTDTQYFGPGTRLTVL.

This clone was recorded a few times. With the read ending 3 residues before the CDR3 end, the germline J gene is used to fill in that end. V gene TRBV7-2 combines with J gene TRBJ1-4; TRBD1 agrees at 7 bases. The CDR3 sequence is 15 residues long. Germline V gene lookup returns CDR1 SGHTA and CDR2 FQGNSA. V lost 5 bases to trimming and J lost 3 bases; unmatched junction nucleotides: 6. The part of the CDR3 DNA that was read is TGTGCCAGCAGCCCGGGACAGTCCGCTAATGAAAAA. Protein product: CASSPGQSANEK. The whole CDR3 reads CASSPGQSANEKLFF. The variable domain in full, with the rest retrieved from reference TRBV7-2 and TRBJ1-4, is GAGVSQSPSNKVTEKGKDVELRCDPISGHTALYWYRQSLGQGLEFLIYFQGNSAPDKSGLPSDRFSAERTGGSVSTLTIQRTQQEDSAVYLCASSPGQSANEKLFFGSGTQLSVL.

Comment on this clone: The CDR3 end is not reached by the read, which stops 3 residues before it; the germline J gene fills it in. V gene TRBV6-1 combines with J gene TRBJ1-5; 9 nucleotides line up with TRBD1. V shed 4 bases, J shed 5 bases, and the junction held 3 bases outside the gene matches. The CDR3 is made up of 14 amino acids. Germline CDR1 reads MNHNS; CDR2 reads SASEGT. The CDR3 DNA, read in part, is TGTGCCAGCAGTGTGGGACAGGGCGATCAGCCC. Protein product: CASSVGQGDQP. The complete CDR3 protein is CASSVGQGDQPQHF.

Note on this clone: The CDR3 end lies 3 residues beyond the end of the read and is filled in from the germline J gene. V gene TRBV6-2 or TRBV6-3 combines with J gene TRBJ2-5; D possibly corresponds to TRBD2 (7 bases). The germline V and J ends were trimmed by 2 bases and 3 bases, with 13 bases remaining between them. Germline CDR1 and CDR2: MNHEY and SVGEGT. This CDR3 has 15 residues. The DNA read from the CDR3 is TGTGCCAGCAGTTACAGGGGGGGCCCGGAAGAGACC. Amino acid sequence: CASSYRGGPEET. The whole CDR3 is CASSYRGGPEETQYF.

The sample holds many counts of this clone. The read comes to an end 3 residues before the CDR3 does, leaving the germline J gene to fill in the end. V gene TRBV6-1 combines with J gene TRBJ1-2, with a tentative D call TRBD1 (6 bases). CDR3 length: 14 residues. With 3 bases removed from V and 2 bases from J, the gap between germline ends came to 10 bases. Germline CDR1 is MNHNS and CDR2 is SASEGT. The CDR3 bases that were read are TGTGCCAGCAGTGAGGACGGACAGAACTATGGC. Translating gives CASSEDGQNYG. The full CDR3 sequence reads CASSEDGQNYGYTF.

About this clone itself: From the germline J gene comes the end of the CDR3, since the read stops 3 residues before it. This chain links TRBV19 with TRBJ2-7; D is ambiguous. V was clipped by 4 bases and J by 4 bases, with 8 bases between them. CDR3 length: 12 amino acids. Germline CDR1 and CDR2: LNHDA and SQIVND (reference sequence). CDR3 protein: CASSTSGYEQYF. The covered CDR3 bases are TGTGCCAGTAGTACCTCCGGGTACGAG.

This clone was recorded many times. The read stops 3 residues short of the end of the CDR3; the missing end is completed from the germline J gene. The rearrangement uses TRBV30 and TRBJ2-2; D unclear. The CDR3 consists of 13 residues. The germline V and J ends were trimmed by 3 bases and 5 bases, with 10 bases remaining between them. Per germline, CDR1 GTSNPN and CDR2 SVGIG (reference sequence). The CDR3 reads CAWRTAETGELFF. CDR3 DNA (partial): TGTGCCTGGAGAACAGCTGAGACCGGGGAG.

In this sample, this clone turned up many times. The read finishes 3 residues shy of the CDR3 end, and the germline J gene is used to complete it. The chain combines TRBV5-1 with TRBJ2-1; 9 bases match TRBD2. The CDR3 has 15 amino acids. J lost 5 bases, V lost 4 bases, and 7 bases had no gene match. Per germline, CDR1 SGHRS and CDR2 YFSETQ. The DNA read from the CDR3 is TGCGCCAGCAGCCAGCTAGCGGGGACGAACAATGAG. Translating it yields CASSQLAGTNNE. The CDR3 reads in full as CASSQLAGTNNEQFF.

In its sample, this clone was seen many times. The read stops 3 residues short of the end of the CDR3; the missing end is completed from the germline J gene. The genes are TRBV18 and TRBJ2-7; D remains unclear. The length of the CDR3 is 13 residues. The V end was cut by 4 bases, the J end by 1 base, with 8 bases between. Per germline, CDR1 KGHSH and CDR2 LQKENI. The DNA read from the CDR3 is TGTGCCAGCTCACTCTCCGGGTCCTACGAG. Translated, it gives CASSLSGSYE. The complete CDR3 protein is CASSLSGSYEQYF.

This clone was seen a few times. The covered CDR3 bases are TGTGCCAGCTCACACGGACAAAGCAATCAGCCC. It specifies CASSHGQSNQP. The CDR3 as a whole reads CASSHGQSNQPQHF. V is TRBV18 and J is TRBJ1-5; a weak D match, TRBD1 (5 bases). With the read ending 3 residues before the CDR3 end, the germline J gene is used to fill in that end. The CDR3 loop spans 14 amino acids. V was pared by 4 bases and J by 1 base, with 8 bases between. Germline V gives CDR1 KGHSH, CDR2 LQKENI.

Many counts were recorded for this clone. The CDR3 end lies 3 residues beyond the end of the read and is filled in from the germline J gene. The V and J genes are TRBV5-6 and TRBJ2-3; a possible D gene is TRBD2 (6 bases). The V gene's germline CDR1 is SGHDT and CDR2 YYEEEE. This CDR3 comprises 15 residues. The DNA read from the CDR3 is TGTGCCAGCAGGCCGGGACTCCACGACGGACGCACG. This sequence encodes CASRPGLHDGRT. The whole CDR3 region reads CASRPGLHDGRTQYF.

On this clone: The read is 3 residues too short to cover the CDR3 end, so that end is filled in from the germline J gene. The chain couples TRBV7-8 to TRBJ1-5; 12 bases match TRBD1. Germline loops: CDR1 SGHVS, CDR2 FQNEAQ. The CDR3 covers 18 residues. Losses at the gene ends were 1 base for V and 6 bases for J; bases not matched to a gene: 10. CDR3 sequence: CASSLVRLGTGGSQPQHF. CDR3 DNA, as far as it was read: TGTGCCAGCAGCTTAGTTAGGTTAGGGACAGGGGGCAGTCAGCCC.

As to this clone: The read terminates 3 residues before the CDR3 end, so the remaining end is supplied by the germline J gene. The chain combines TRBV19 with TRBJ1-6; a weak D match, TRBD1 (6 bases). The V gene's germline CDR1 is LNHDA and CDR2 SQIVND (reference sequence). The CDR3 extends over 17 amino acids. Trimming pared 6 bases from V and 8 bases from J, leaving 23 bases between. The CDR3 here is CASSSGIALQGHSPLHF. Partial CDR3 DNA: TGTGCCAGTAGCTCTGGTATCGCTCTACAGGGTCATTCACCC.

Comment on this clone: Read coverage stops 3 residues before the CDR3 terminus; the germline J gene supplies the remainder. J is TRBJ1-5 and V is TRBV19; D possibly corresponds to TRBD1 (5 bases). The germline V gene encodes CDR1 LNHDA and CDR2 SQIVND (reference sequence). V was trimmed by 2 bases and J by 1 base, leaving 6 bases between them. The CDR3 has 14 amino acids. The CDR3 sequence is CASSIRGSNQPQHF. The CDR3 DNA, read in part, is TGTGCCAGTAGTATACGGGGGAGCAATCAGCCC.

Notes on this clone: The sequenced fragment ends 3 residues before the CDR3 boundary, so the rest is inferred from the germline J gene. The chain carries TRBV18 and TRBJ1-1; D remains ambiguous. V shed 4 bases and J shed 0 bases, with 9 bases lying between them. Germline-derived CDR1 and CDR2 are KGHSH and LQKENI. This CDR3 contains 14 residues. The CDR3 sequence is CASSLQALNTEAFF. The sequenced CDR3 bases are TGTGCCAGCTCACTGCAGGCCTTGAACACTGAA.

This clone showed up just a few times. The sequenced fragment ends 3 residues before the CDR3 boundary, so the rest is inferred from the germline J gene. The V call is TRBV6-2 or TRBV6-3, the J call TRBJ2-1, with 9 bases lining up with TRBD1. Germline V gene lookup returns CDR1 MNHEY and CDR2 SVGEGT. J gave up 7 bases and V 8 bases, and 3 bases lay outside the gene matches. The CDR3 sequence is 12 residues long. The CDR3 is CASGQGPNEQFF. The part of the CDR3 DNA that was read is TGTGCCAGCGGACAGGGGCCGAATGAG.

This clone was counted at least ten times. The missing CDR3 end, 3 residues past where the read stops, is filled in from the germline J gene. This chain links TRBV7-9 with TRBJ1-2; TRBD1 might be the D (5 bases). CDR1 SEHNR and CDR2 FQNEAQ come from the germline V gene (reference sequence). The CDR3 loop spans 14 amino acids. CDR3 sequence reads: CASSLASVGGGYTF. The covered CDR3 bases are TGTGCCAGCAGCTTAGCCTCCGTGGGGGGGGGC.

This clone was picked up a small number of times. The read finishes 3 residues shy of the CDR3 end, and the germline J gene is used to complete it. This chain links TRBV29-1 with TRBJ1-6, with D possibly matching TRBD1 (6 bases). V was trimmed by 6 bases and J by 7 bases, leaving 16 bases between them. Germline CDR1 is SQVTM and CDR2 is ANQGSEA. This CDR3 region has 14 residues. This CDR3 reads CSVESTGPNSPLHF. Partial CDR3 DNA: TGCAGCGTCGAATCGACAGGACCGAATTCACCC.